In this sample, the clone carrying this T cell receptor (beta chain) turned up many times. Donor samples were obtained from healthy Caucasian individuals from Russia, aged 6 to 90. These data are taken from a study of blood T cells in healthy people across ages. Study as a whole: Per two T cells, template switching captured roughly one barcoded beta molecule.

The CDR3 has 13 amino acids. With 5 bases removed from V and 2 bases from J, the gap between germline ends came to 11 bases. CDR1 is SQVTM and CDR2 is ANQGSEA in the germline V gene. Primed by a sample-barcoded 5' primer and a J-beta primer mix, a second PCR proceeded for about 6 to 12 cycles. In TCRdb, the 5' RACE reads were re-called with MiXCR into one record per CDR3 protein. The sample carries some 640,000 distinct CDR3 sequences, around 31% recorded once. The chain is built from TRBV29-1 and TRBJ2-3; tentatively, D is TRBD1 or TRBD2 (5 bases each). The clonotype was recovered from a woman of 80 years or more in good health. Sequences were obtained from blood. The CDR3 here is CSVSGTLTDTQYF. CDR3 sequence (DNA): TGCAGCGTTTCCGGGACCCTCACAGATACGCAGTATTTT.